These 20 T cell receptor beta chains were all obtained from the same sample, sequenced in a study of blood T cells in healthy people across ages. A J-beta primer mix and a sample-barcoded 5' primer were used in a second PCR of about 7 to 12 cycles. TCRdb reprocessed the 5' RACE reads via MiXCR and lists one record per CDR3 protein. Of 750,000 to 950,000 distinct CDR3 sequences in the sample, roughly 29% were seen once. These same data were also listed under a study on T cells of mothers and their children.

The sequenced material came from blood. The receptors derive from a woman aged 40 to 55 in good health.

The chain carries TRBV27 and TRBJ2-7, with D possibly matching TRBD2 (6 bases). Trimming cost V 2 bases and J 11 bases, with 16 bases left between them. CDR3 length: 13 amino acids. Germline-derived CDR1 and CDR2 are MNHEY and SMNVEV (reference sequence). The DNA of the CDR3 is TGTGCCAGCAGTTTAGGCAGGGATACTAGCAAGTACTTC. Translation: CASSLGRDTSKYF.

This clonotype was seen ten or more times. The genes are TRBV24-1 and TRBJ2-5; 8 bases align to TRBD2. Trimming cost V 3 bases and J 5 bases; bases outside gene matches: 10. Germline V gene data show CDR1 as KGHDR and CDR2 as SFDVKD. The CDR3 is 16 residues long. The CDR3 nucleotides are TGTGCCACCAGTGATCCGTCGGTAGCGGGGCTGGAGACCCAGTACTTC. It specifies CATSDPSVAGLETQYF.

This clonotype was picked up one time. The chain joins TRBV6-4 to TRBJ2-5, with 8 bases matching TRBD2. Trimming cost V 0 bases and J 11 bases; bases outside gene matches: 11. The germline gives CDR1 MRHNA, CDR2 SNTAGT. CDR3 length equals 15 residues. In DNA, the CDR3 is TGTGCCAGCAGTGACTCGAGCGGGGGCACAGATGCGCAGTACTTC. Translating it yields CASSDSSGGTDAQYF.

This chain uses TRBV7-2 with TRBJ2-7; tentatively, D is TRBD1 (6 bases). CDR3 length: 14 amino acids. V was cut by 0 bases and J by 7 bases, with 13 bases left in between. Germline V gene data show CDR1 as SGHTA and CDR2 as FQGNSA. In DNA, the CDR3 is TGTGCCAGCAGCTTAGCCCCAGGGGTAAGGGAGCAGTACTTC. Residues: CASSLAPGVREQYF.

About this clonotype: An end of the junction does not agree with germline; a read error may underlie this. The rearrangement uses TRBV5-1 and TRBJ2-5; weak D call: TRBD2 (6 bases). The J call may be incorrect, as the DNA end agrees better with TRBJ2-7. Germline loops: CDR1 SGHRS, CDR2 YFSETQ. The CDR3 covers 13 residues. CDR3: CAGSLGGYYEQYF. The CDR3 coding sequence is TGCGCCGGCAGCTTGGGGGGATACTACGAGCAGTACTTC.

CDR3 bases: TGCGCCAGCAGCCAACTAGCTTCGGGGTTTTATGAGCAGTTCTTC. This codes for CASSQLASGFYEQFF. This chain uses TRBV4-1 with TRBJ2-1; D is possibly TRBD2 (5 bases). Per germline, CDR1 MGHRA and CDR2 YSYEKL. Deletions cut 2 bases from V and 8 bases from J, with 16 bases between. This CDR3 comprises 15 residues.

V is TRBV7-8 and J is TRBJ2-7; D is unclear. The germline CDR1 and CDR2 sequences are SGHVS and FQNEAQ. Trimming removed 0 bases from V and 5 bases from J, with 17 bases in between. This CDR3 comprises 16 residues. CDR3 bases: TGTGCCAGCAGCTTAGCGCTCCGTTGGGTTCTCGACGAGCAGTACTTC. Residues: CASSLALRWVLDEQYF. Full variable domain (missing parts from reference TRBV7-8 and TRBJ2-7): GAGVSQSPRYKVAKRGQDVALRCDPISGHVSLFWYQQALGQGPEFLTYFQNEAQLDKSGLPSDRFFAERPEGSVSTLKIQRTQQEDSAVYLCASSLALRWVLDEQYFGPGTRLTVT.

This clonotype occurred a few times. V and J are TRBV4-1 and TRBJ2-7; D is perhaps TRBD1 or TRBD2 (5 bases each). Germline V gene data show CDR1 as MGHRA and CDR2 as YSYEKL. V was pared by 4 bases and J by 6 bases, with 13 bases between. The CDR3 covers 13 residues. The CDR3 DNA follows: TGCGCCAGCAGCCGGTCCCGGGACGGCGAGCAGTACTTC. Protein product: CASSRSRDGEQYF.

This clonotype was picked up many times. The chain recombines TRBV4-2 with TRBJ1-2; TRBD1 might be the D (5 bases). This CDR3 has 16 amino acids. Trimming pared 0 bases from V and 5 bases from J, leaving 16 bases between. Germline CDR1 LGHNA, CDR2 YNFKEQ. The CDR3 loop is CASSQDTARGLYGYTF. For the CDR3, the DNA is TGTGCCAGCAGCCAAGATACAGCGAGGGGACTTTATGGCTACACCTTC.

V and J are TRBV6-1 and TRBJ2-7; D remains unclear. The CDR3 runs 14 residues. In germline, CDR1 is MNHNS, CDR2 SASEGT. Deletions cut 2 bases from V and 3 bases from J, with 11 bases between. DNA of the CDR3: TGTGCCAGCAGTGAATCCGGGTGGGTCTACGAGCAGTACTTC. It yields the protein CASSESGWVYEQYF.

This clonotype was observed at least ten times. This rearrangement joins TRBV7-6 to TRBJ2-3, with 7 nucleotides matching TRBD1. The V segment lost 0 bases and the J segment 0 bases; nucleotides outside the gene matches: 9. Germline CDR1 and CDR2: SGHVS and FNYEAQ. The CDR3 spans 18 residues. Here the CDR3 reads CASSLAPGTATSTDTQYF. DNA for the CDR3: TGTGCCAGCAGCTTAGCCCCAGGGACAGCGACTAGCACAGATACGCAGTATTTT.

This clonotype was observed many times. The CDR3 nucleotides are TGTGCCAGCAGCAGTACTAGCGGGGGTTACCAAGAGACCCAGTACTTC. It encodes CASSSTSGGYQETQYF. The gene calls are TRBV7-2 and TRBJ2-5; 11 nucleotides agree with TRBD2. The junction had 5 bases not matched to a gene; V was cut back by 5 bases and J by 0 bases. CDR1 is SGHTA and CDR2 is FQGNSA in the germline V gene. The CDR3 loop spans 16 amino acids.

A word on this clonotype: The CDR3 ends on some other residue instead of the conserved phenylalanine or tryptophan, so this is likely a read error. The chain couples TRBV15 to TRBJ2-7; TRBD2 is a possible D gene (6 bases). CDR1 is LNHNV and CDR2 is YYDKDF in the germline V gene (reference sequence). V lost 3 bases and J lost 9, with 15 bases in between. The CDR3 is 13 residues long. Here the CDR3 DNA reads TGTGCCACCAGCAGCGCGGGGCCTCCCGGGCAGTACCTC. Residues: CATSSAGPPGQYL.

This clonotype was counted a single time. The chain combines TRBV7-2 with TRBJ2-1; tentatively, D is TRBD1 or TRBD2 (5 bases each). The end of the DNA aligns better with TRBJ2-7, so the J call may be wrong. The length of the CDR3 is 14 residues. Germline V CDR1 and CDR2: SGHTA, FQGNSA. The CDR3 nucleotides are TGTGCCAGCAGGGGGCCTAGCTCCTACAATGAGCAGTACTTC. Its translation is CASRGPSSYNEQYF.

The chain recombines TRBV29-1 with TRBJ1-3; no clear D. There are 14 residues in the CDR3. Per germline, CDR1 SQVTM and CDR2 ANQGSEA. Trimming took off 6 bases at V and 0 bases at J, with 12 bases between the two ends. This CDR3 is CSVRAGSSGNTIYF. The CDR3 DNA reads TGCAGCGTCCGGGCCGGGAGCTCTGGAAACACCATATATTTT.

Ten or more counts support this clonotype. The chain couples TRBV29-1 to TRBJ1-2; 9 nucleotides line up with TRBD1. Trimming at V came to 4 bases and at J to 5 bases, leaving 8 bases not matched to a gene. The CDR3 extends over 14 amino acids. Per germline, CDR1 SQVTM and CDR2 ANQGSEA. The CDR3 region is CSVAPGTGSYGYTF. The DNA for the CDR3 is TGCAGCGTTGCCCCCGGGACAGGGTCGTATGGCTACACCTTC.

The J gene is TRBJ2-7, the V gene TRBV10-3, with 8 bases fitting TRBD2. The CDR3 extends over 14 amino acids. V shed 7 bases and J 0 bases; nucleotides not matched to a gene: 5. From germline, CDR1 is ENHRY and CDR2 SYGVKD. The CDR3 nucleotides are TGTGCCATCAAGGACGGGACTAGCTCCTACGAGCAGTACTTC. Its protein is CAIKDGTSSYEQYF.

The rearrangement links TRBV5-1 to TRBJ2-3; D uncertain. Trimming shortened V by 0 bases and J by 0 bases, and 17 bases separated the two germline ends. Germline CDR1 reads SGHRS; CDR2 reads YFSETQ. CDR3 size: 18 residues. The CDR3 nucleotides are TGCGCCAGCAGCTTGGCCGGAGAAAGTCTAGGGAGCACAGATACGCAGTATTTT. Encoded protein: CASSLAGESLGSTDTQYF.

At least ten counts were recorded for this clonotype. V gene TRBV20-1 combines with J gene TRBJ2-7; 7 positions agree with TRBD2. Losses at the gene ends were 5 bases for V and 2 bases for J; bases not matched to a gene: 9. This CDR3 has 14 amino acids. Germline V gene lookup returns CDR1 DFQATT and CDR2 SNEGSKA (reference sequence). CDR3 amino acids: CSAGPGEGTYEQYF. DNA for the CDR3: TGCAGTGCTGGGCCGGGGGAGGGCACCTACGAGCAGTACTTC.

A word on this clonotype: Possible read error: a much larger clone is one base away. The V gene is TRBV7-2, the J gene TRBJ2-1; TRBD2 aligns across 7 bases. Per germline, CDR1 SGHTA and CDR2 FQGNSA. The J segment lost 10 bases and the V segment lost 2 bases, leaving 11 bases of the junction unmatched. The CDR3 consists of 15 residues. CDR3: CASSLHGTTNYEQFF. Here the CDR3 DNA reads TGTGCCAGCAGCTTACACGGGACTACTAACTACGAGCAGTTCTTC.